Below are 29 T cell receptor beta chains sequenced from a single sample in a study of CD8+CD57+ T cells in acquired aplastic anemia. Genomic DNA, the template, was used for profiling of the TCR beta VDJ and CDR3. MiXCR, run by TCRdb on the reads, gives a single entry per CDR3 protein. The sample contains 190,000 or so distinct CDR3 sequences, over 60% of which appear only once. Sequenced input: sorted CD4+, CD8+, or CD8+CD57+ T cells (not recorded which) from PBMCs. The receptor source for this set is a human donor in good health.

The chain recombines TRBV14 with TRBJ2-7; D ambiguous. In germline, CDR1 is SGHDN, CDR2 FVKESK. Deletions cut 0 bases from V and 9 bases from J, with 9 bases between. This CDR3 comprises 12 residues. The CDR3 loop is CASSQDRTRQYF. CDR3 DNA: TGTGCCAGCAGCCAAGATAGGACCCGGCAGTACTTC.

This chain joins TRBV10-2 and TRBJ1-1; the D is unclear. The V gene lost 7 bases and the J gene lost 1 base, with 10 bases spanning the gap. CDR1 WSHSY and CDR2 SAAADI come from the germline V gene. The CDR3 is made up of 13 amino acids. CDR3 coding DNA: TGCGCCAGCACTAGGGCCCCGAACACTGAAGCTTTCTTT. It translates to CASTRAPNTEAFF.

This clonotype was observed many times. The CDR3 loop is CASSLTGTHGYTF. The CDR3 coding sequence is TGTGCCAGCAGCTTAACCGGGACCCATGGCTACACCTTC. V is TRBV7-6 and J is TRBJ1-2, with a weak D call TRBD1 (5 bases). This CDR3 is 13 amino acids long. V was trimmed by 2 bases and J by 6 bases, leaving 10 bases between them. Germline values: CDR1 SGHVS, CDR2 FNYEAQ.

The chain carries TRBV6-4 and TRBJ1-2, with D hard to call. Trimming cost V 3 bases and J 9 bases, with 5 bases left between them. CDR3 length: 10 residues. Germline assignment: CDR1 MRHNA and CDR2 SNTAGT. CDR3 sequence reads: CASSEASYTF. CDR3 nucleotide sequence: TGTGCCAGCAGTGAGGCTAGCTACACCTTC.

The chain combines TRBV4-3 with TRBJ1-1; TRBD1 might be the D (5 bases). Germline CDR1 and CDR2: LGHNA and YSLEER. Trimming took 1 base from V and 6 from J, leaving 9 bases between them. CDR3 length equals 13 residues. CDR3 coding DNA: TGCGCCAGCAGCCAAGGGGGGGAAGCTGAAGCTTTCTTT. This gives the protein CASSQGGEAEAFF.

Many counts were recorded for this clonotype. The DNA for the CDR3 is TGCGCCAGCAGCTTAGGACAGGGGGCCTTTTACGAGCAGTACTTC. It encodes CASSLGQGAFYEQYF. V and J are TRBV5-1 and TRBJ2-7; 11 bases agree with TRBD1. V was clipped by 2 bases and J by 4 bases; unmatched bases: 5. From germline, CDR1 is SGHRS and CDR2 YFSETQ. The CDR3 extends over 15 amino acids.

The rearrangement uses TRBV5-6 and TRBJ2-6; the D is unclear. Germline lookup yields CDR1 SGHDT and CDR2 YYEEEE. The V gene lost 7 bases and the J gene lost 9 bases, with 2 bases spanning the gap. The CDR3 has 9 residues. This CDR3 is CASDNVLTF. In DNA form, the CDR3 reads TGTGCCAGCGACAACGTCCTGACTTTC.

As to this clonotype: A read error may account for a junction end that differs from germline. The chain joins TRBV7-3 to TRBJ1-1, with a possible D match to TRBD1 (5 bases). The germline gives CDR1 SGHTA, CDR2 FQGTGA. The CDR3 runs 14 residues. Here the CDR3 DNA reads TGTGCCAGCAGCTTAATCGGCGGGGGTTGGGTACCGGTCTTT. This sequence encodes CASSLIGGGWVPVF.

J is TRBJ2-1 and V is TRBV24-1; D gene unclear. V lost 6 bases to trimming and J lost 2 bases, with 7 bases between them. Germline values: CDR1 KGHDR, CDR2 SFDVKD. CDR3 length: 13 residues. The CDR3 sequence is CATSRLAYNEQFF. The CDR3 region has the DNA TGTGCCACCAGTAGGCTAGCCTACAATGAGCAGTTCTTC.

This rearrangement joins TRBV15 to TRBJ2-3; D gene unclear. V dropped 3 bases and J dropped 0 bases, with 13 bases sitting between them. From germline, CDR1 is LNHNV and CDR2 YYDKDF (reference sequence). The CDR3 has 16 amino acids. The CDR3 nucleotides are TGTGCCACCAGCAGTGCGATTTACGCTAGCACAGATACGCAGTATTTT. It is translated as CATSSAIYASTDTQYF.

This clonotype has a count of ten or more. This chain uses TRBV12-3 or TRBV12-4 with TRBJ1-1; no firm D call. This CDR3 comprises 11 residues. Trimming took off 1 base at V and 6 bases at J, with 3 bases between the two ends. The CDR3 sequence is CASSLGPEAFF. CDR3 sequence (DNA): TGTGCCAGCAGTTTAGGACCTGAAGCTTTCTTT.

The chain is built from TRBV5-1 and TRBJ2-1; D is ambiguous. The germline gives CDR1 SGHRS, CDR2 YFSETQ. Between the trimmed V and J ends, which lost 4 bases and 5 bases, there was a span of 10 bases. This CDR3 spans 13 amino acids. The CDR3 region has the DNA TGCGCCAGCAGCGGCAACATTGACAATGAGCAGTTCTTC. It yields the protein CASSGNIDNEQFF.

The CDR3 loop is CASRPGHKNTEAFF. The CDR3 DNA reads TGTGCCAGCAGACCCGGACACAAGAACACTGAAGCTTTCTTT. The chain is built from TRBV3-1 and TRBJ1-1, with D tentatively TRBD1 (5 bases). V shed 6 bases and J shed 1 base, with 12 bases lying between them. Germline lookup yields CDR1 LGHDT and CDR2 YNNKEL (reference sequence). This CDR3 comprises 14 residues.

The rearrangement joins TRBV2 to TRBJ1-1, with no clear D. The germline gives CDR1 SNHLY, CDR2 FYNNEI. Trimming took 2 bases from V and 0 from J, leaving 7 bases between them. This CDR3 region has 14 residues. The DNA for the CDR3 is TGTGCCAGCAGTGAAAGTGTTATGAACACTGAAGCTTTCTTT. This translates into CASSESVMNTEAFF.

The table lists this clonotype with many counts. Relative to the germline gene, one junction end is altered; a read error may explain this. The gene calls are TRBV7-6 and TRBJ2-1; TRBD2 might be the D (7 bases). This CDR3 contains 18 residues. Germline CDR1 is SGHVS and CDR2 is FNYEAQ. CDR3 nucleotides: TGTGCCAGTAGCTTAGGGGGGGCCTCGGTAAATTCCTACAATGAGCAGTTCTTC. It specifies CASSLGGASVNSYNEQFF.

This chain connects TRBV29-1 to TRBJ2-1; D uncertain. The CDR3 contains 9 residues. Trimming took off 4 bases at V and 15 bases at J, with 10 bases between the two ends. The germline CDR1 and CDR2 sequences are SQVTM and ANQGSEA. The CDR3 region is CSVAHWPFF. Written as DNA, the CDR3 is TGCAGCGTTGCCCACTGGCCGTTCTTC.

In its sample, this clonotype was seen a few times. The V and J genes are TRBV7-9 and TRBJ2-1; 7 positions agree with TRBD2. The CDR3 spans 14 residues. Per the germline V gene, CDR1 is SEHNR and CDR2 is FQNEAQ (reference sequence). The J segment lost 5 bases and the V segment lost 5 bases, leaving 6 bases of the junction unmatched. The CDR3 here is CASSGRGINNEQFF. The CDR3, as DNA: TGTGCCAGCAGCGGGCGGGGGATTAACAATGAGCAGTTCTTC.

The chain uses TRBV7-3 and TRBJ2-1, with 12 positions matching TRBD2. The CDR3 sequence is 15 residues long. In germline, CDR1 is SGHTA, CDR2 FQGTGA. V shed 5 bases, J shed 8 bases, and the junction held 7 bases outside the gene matches. CDR3 amino acids: CASSLLAGGIDEQFF. The CDR3 DNA sequence: TGTGCCAGCAGCCTACTAGCGGGAGGCATCGATGAGCAGTTCTTC.

This chain connects TRBV19 to TRBJ1-1, with 8 bases identical to TRBD1. The germline V gene encodes CDR1 LNHDA and CDR2 SQIVND (reference sequence). Trimming took 6 bases from V and 9 from J; bases not matched to a gene: 15. The CDR3 is 15 amino acids. CDR3 residues: CASRTPTGQGVKAFF. CDR3 nucleotide sequence: TGTGCCAGTAGAACCCCTACTGGACAGGGAGTTAAAGCTTTCTTT.

This clonotype was counted many times. The chain joins TRBV29-1 to TRBJ2-3, with 15 nucleotides matching TRBD2. Germline V lookup: CDR1 SQVTM, CDR2 ANQGSEA. V lost 0 bases, J lost 6 bases, and 7 bases stayed unmatched. The CDR3 totals 17 residues. This CDR3 reads CSVEEWTSGRAKDTQYF. The CDR3 region has the DNA TGCAGCGTTGAAGAGTGGACTAGCGGGAGGGCCAAGGATACGCAGTATTTT.

The chain joins TRBV7-9 to TRBJ2-6, with 7 bases identical to TRBD2. There are 17 residues in the CDR3. The germline CDR1 and CDR2 sequences are SEHNR and FQNEAQ (reference sequence). The trim removed 7 bases at V and 2 bases at J, leaving 11 bases unmatched. The CDR3 here is CASTVASGKTGANVLTF. As DNA, the CDR3 is TGTGCCAGCACCGTTGCTAGCGGAAAAACTGGGGCCAACGTCCTGACTTTC.

This clonotype has a handful of counts. V gene TRBV9 combines with J gene TRBJ1-1; D is ambiguous. The germline V gene encodes CDR1 SGDLS and CDR2 YYNGEE. The length of the CDR3 is 14 residues. Trimming stripped 0 bases from V and 0 bases from J, with 6 bases between. The CDR3 region has the DNA TGTGCCAGCAGCGTAGGCGGCATGAACACTGAAGCTTTCTTT. It is translated as CASSVGGMNTEAFF. The full variable domain, with the rest looked up from reference TRBV9 and TRBJ1-1, is DSGVTQTPKHLITATGQRVTLRCSPRSGDLSVYWYQQSLDQGLQFLIQYYNGEERAKGNILERFSAQQFPDLHSELNLSSLELGDSALYFCASSVGGMNTEAFFGQGTRLTVV.

This chain uses TRBV2 with TRBJ1-1, with TRBD1 as a possible D gene (5 bases). In germline, CDR1 is SNHLY, CDR2 FYNNEI. The CDR3 sequence is 13 residues long. Trimming shortened V by 6 bases and J by 4 bases, and 12 bases separated the two germline ends. The CDR3 region is CASRKGSATEAFF. CDR3 sequence (DNA): TGTGCCAGCAGGAAGGGGTCGGCCACTGAAGCTTTCTTT.

This clonotype has only a few counts. V usage is TRBV28 and J usage is TRBJ1-2, with D hard to call. CDR3 size: 14 residues. Germline V CDR1 and CDR2: MDHEN, SYDVKM. Trimming took 3 bases from V and 0 from J, leaving 8 bases between them. The CDR3 bases are TGTGCCAGCAGTTTTTCACCCCCTAACTATGGCTACACCTTC. It yields the protein CASSFSPPNYGYTF.

CDR3 coding DNA: TGTGCCATCAGCCAAAAACGGACTAGCGGGAGTCGTCGTTTCACAGATACGCAGTATTTT. It translates to CAISQKRTSGSRRFTDTQYF. The rearrangement links TRBV10-3 to TRBJ2-3; 13 nucleotides align to TRBD2. CDR3 length: 20 residues. With V trimmed by 6 bases and J by 2 bases, 17 bases remained unmatched. Germline V CDR1 and CDR2: ENHRY, SYGVKD.

CDR3 amino acids: CASSLSGTGVGEQYF. The CDR3 region has the DNA TGTGCCAGCAGCTTGTCCGGGACAGGGGTGGGAGAGCAGTACTTC. This chain links TRBV5-4 with TRBJ2-7; 10 nucleotides agree with TRBD1. The CDR3 is 15 amino acids. After removal of 1 base from V and 7 bases from J, the junction contained 8 bases not matched to a gene. CDR1 and CDR2 from the germline V gene are SGHNT and YYREEE (reference sequence). Combining the CDR3 with reference TRBV5-4 and TRBJ2-7 gives the whole variable domain ETGVTQSPTHLIKTRGQQVTLRCSSQSGHNTVSWYQQALGQGPQFIFQYYREEENGRGNFPPRFSGLQFPNYSSELNVNALELDDSALYLCASSLSGTGVGEQYFGPGTRLTVT.

The chain links TRBV7-9 to TRBJ1-4; D unclear. V shed 5 bases and J shed 5 bases, with 9 bases lying between them. Germline loops: CDR1 SEHNR, CDR2 FQNEAQ (reference sequence). CDR3 size: 13 residues. CDR3 sequence (DNA): TGTGCCAGCAGCCCAACAAGGAATGAAAAACTGTTTTTT. Its translation: CASSPTRNEKLFF.

This clonotype was counted a few times. The chain combines TRBV7-6 with TRBJ2-5, with TRBD2 identical over 14 bases. CDR1 is SGHVS and CDR2 is FNYEAQ in the germline V gene. The CDR3 covers 18 residues. J lost 4 bases, V lost 4 bases, and 11 bases had no gene match. CDR3 coding DNA: TGTGCCAGCAGCTCCCAGACTAGCGGGAGGGCCACCGGAGAGACCCAGTACTTC. As protein: CASSSQTSGRATGETQYF.

This clonotype came up many times. This sequence joins TRBV24-1 and TRBJ2-1, with TRBD1 as a possible D gene (6 bases). With 0 bases removed from V and 6 bases from J, the gap between germline ends came to 26 bases. CDR3 length equals 20 residues. Per germline, CDR1 KGHDR and CDR2 SFDVKD. In nucleotides, the CDR3 is TGTGCCACCAGTGATTTGAGCCTACCGGGGACAATAGTCGGGCCCAATGAGCAGTTCTTC. Its protein is CATSDLSLPGTIVGPNEQFF.